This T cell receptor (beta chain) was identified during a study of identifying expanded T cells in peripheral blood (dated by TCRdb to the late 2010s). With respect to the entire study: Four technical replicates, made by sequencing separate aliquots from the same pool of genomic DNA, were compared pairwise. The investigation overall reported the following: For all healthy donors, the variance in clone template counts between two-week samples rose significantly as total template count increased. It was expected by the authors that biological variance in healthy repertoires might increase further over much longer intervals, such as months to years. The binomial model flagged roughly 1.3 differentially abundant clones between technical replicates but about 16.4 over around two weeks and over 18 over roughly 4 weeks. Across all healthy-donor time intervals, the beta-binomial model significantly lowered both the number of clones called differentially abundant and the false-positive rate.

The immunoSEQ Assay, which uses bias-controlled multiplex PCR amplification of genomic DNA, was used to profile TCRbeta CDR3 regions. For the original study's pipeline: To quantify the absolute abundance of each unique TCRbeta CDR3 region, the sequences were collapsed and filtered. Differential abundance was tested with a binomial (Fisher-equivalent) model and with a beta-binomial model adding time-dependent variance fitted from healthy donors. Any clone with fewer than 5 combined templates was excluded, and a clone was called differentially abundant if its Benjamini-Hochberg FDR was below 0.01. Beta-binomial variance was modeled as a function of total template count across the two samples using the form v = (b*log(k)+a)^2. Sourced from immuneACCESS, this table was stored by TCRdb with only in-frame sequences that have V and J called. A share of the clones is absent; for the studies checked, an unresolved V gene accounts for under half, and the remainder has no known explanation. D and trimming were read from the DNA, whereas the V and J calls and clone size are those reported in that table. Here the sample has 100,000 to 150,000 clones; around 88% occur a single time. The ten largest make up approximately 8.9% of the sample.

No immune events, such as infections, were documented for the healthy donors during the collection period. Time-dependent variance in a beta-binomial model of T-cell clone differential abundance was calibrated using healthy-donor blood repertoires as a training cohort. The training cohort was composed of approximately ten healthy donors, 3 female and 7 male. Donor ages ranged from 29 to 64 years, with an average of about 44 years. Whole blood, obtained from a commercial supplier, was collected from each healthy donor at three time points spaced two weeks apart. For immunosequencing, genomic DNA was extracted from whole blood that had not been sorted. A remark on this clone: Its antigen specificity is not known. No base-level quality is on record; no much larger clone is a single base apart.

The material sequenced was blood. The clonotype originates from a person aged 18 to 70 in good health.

The CDR3 corresponds to CASSRGGARDTQYF. The DNA reads TGCGCCAGCAGCCGAGGGGGGGCTCGCGATACGCAGTATTTT. Here the chain combines TRBV23-1 and TRBJ2-3, with a weak D call of TRBD2 (7 bases match). TRBV23-1 is known as an ORF, though its function is uncertain. V and J are truncated by 6 bases and 6 bases respectively, leaving an intervening sequence of 16 bases. From its cysteine to its phenylalanine, the CDR3 spans 14 amino acids. Of all the DNA, just the CDR3 is kept, 42 bases in frame from base 1.